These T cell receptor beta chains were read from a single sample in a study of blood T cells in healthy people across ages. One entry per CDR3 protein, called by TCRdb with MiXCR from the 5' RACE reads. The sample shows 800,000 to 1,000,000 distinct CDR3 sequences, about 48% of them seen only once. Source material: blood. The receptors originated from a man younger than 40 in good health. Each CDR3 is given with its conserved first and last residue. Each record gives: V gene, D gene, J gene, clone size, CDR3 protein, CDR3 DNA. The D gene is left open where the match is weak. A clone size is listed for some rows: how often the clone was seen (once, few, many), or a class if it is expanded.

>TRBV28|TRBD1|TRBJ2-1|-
CASSLRDRDEQFF
TGTGCCAGCAGTTTGCGCGACAGGGATGAGCAGTTCTTC
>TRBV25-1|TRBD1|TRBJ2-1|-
CASNSGTGTYNEQFF
TGTGCCAGCAATTCCGGGACAGGCACCTACAATGAGCAGTTCTTC
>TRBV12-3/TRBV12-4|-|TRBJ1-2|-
CASSRHSESNYGYTF
TGTGCCAGCAGTCGCCACTCCGAAAGCAACTATGGCTACACCTTC
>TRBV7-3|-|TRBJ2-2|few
CASSSQTDPARVFF
TGTGCCAGCAGCTCACAAACTGACCCGGCCAGGGTGTTTTTT
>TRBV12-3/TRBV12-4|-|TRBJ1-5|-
CASSHYNQPQHF
TGTGCCAGCAGTCATTACAATCAGCCCCAGCATTTT
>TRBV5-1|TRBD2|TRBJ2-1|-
CASSLSPAGIGNEQFF
TGCGCCAGCAGCTTGTCGCCAGCGGGGATAGGGAATGAGCAGTTCTTC
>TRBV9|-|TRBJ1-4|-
CASSRGYGSEKLFF
TGTGCCAGCAGCCGGGGGTACGGGAGTGAAAAACTGTTTTTT
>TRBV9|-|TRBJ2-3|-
CASSVRDGYADTQYF
TGTGCCAGCAGCGTGCGGGACGGATACGCAGATACGCAGTATTTT
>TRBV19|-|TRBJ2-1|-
CASSILVGGKGEYNEQFF
TGTGCCAGTAGTATTCTGGTCGGAGGGAAGGGGGAATACAATGAGCAGTTCTTC
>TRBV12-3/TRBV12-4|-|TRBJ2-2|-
CASSLHLTGELSF
TGTGCCAGCAGTCTACACCTCACCGGGGAGCTGTCTTTT
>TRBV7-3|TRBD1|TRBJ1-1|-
CASSPRGPTEAFF
TGTGCCAGCAGCCCTAGGGGGCCCACTGAAGCTTTCTTT
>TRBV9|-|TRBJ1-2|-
CASSVEGRVTNYGYTF
TGTGCCAGCAGCGTAGAAGGACGGGTGACTAACTATGGCTACACCTTC
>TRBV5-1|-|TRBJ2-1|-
CASSLGREVEQFF
TGCGCCAGCAGCTTAGGTCGAGAGGTTGAGCAGTTCTTC
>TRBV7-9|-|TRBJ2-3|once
CASSLPAGAPYKYF
TGTGCCAGCAGCTTACCCGCAGGGGCCCCCTACAAGTATTTT
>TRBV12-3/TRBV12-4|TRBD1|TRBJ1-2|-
CASSLFSRGGLNYGYTF
TGTGCCAGCAGTTTATTTAGCAGGGGGGGTCTTAACTATGGCTACACCTTC
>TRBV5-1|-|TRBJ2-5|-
CASSLTNSAETQYF
TGCGCCAGCAGCTTGACTAACAGCGCCGAGACCCAGTACTTC
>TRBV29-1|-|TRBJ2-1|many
CSVVLVSYNEQFF
TGCAGCGTTGTACTAGTGTCCTACAATGAGCAGTTCTTC
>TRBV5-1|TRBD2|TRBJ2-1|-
CASSLVFTSEEDEQFF
TGCGCCAGCAGCTTGGTATTCACTAGCGAGGAGGATGAGCAGTTCTTC
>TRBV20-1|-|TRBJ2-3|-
CSEDQQLGTDTQYF
TGCAGTGAGGACCAACAATTGGGTACAGATACGCAGTATTTT
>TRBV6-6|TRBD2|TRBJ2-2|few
CASRLTSGGAPVGELFF
TGTGCCAGCAGACTAACCAGCGGGGGGGCCCCGGTTGGGGAGCTGTTTTTT
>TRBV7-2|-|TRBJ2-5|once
CASSFPGGGETLAQYF
TGTGCCAGCAGCTTTCCGGGTGGAGGAGAGACCTTGGCCCAGTACTTC
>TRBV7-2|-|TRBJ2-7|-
CASSSNGLNYEQYF
TGTGCCAGCAGCTCTAATGGACTCAACTACGAGCAGTACTTC
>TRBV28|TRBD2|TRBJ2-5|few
CASRAGTMKETQYF
TGTGCCAGCAGGGCGGGGACTATGAAAGAGACCCAGTACTTC
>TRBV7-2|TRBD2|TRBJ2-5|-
CASSLAGTSIAETQYF
TGTGCCAGCAGCTTAGCCGGGACTAGCATCGCGGAGACCCAGTACTTC
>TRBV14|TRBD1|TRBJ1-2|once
CASSRGPGQGTYGYTF
TGTGCCAGCAGCCGAGGACCGGGACAGGGGACCTATGGCTACACCTTC
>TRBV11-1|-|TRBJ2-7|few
CASSFGGLQLDEQYF
TGTGCCAGCAGCTTCGGGGGACTTCAGCTTGACGAGCAGTACTTC
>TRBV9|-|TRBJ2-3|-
CASSDFRTDTQYF
TGTGCCAGCAGCGACTTTCGCACAGATACGCAGTATTTT
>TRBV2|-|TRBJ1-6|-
CASRENVDSPLHF
TGTGCCAGCAGAGAGAATGTGGATTCACCCCTCCACTTT
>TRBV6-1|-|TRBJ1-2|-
CASTELGYGYTF
TGTGCCAGCACGGAGTTGGGGTATGGCTACACCTTC
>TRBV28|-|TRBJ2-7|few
CASLLGPGNVHEQYF
TGTGCCAGCCTACTTGGGCCAGGGAACGTCCACGAGCAGTACTTC
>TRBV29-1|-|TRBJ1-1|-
CSVRSGTEAFF
TGCAGCGTGCGAAGTGGGACTGAAGCTTTCTTT
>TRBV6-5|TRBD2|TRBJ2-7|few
CASSYSGGAQGEQYF
TGTGCCAGCAGTTACAGCGGGGGGGCCCAAGGCGAGCAGTACTTC
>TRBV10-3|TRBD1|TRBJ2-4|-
CAISDLGTDFFEQYF
TGTGCCATCAGCGACCTCGGGACAGACTTTTTTGAGCAGTACTTC
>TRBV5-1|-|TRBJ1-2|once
CASSLGGTSKDGYTF
TGCGCCAGCAGCTTGGGAGGGACATCTAAGGATGGCTACACCTTC
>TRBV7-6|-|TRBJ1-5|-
CASSQERAGYQPQHF
TGTGCCAGCAGCCAAGAGAGGGCTGGCTATCAGCCCCAGCATTTT
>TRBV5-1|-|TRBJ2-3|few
CASSSWVNRAADTQYF
TGCGCCAGCAGCTCCTGGGTCAACAGGGCCGCAGATACGCAGTATTTT
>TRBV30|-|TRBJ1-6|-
CAWSVGNSYNSPLHF
TGTGCCTGGAGTGTGGGGAACTCCTATAATTCACCCCTCCACTTT
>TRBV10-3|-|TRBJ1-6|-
CAISQGERGNSPLHF
TGTGCCATCAGTCAAGGGGAAAGGGGGAATTCACCCCTCCACTTT
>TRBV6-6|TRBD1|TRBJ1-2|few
CASSTQQGTYGYTF
TGTGCCAGCAGTACCCAACAGGGGACCTATGGCTACACCTTC
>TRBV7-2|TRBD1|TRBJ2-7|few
CASSLVPGGSYEQYF
TGTGCCAGCAGCTTAGTCCCAGGGGGCTCCTACGAGCAGTACTTC
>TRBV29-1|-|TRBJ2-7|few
CSVEVSARVGEQYF
TGCAGCGTTGAAGTCTCGGCCAGGGTCGGCGAGCAGTACTTC